The following is a T cell receptor beta chain sequence with its context. This CDR3 has 13 amino acids. Germline CDR1 reads MNHNS; CDR2 reads SASEGT. V gave up 1 base and J gave up 11 bases, with 12 bases separating them. The record originates from a study of blood T cell repertoires in COVID-19. Study summary: Italy, Spain and the United States were the sources of the convalescent and acute COVID-19 samples.

Method: immunoSEQ multiplex PCR; TCRdb's copy keeps in-frame clones and lacks some. This table holds about 260,000 clones, about 89% found once. The sequenced sample consisted of peripheral blood. The rearrangement joins TRBV6-1 to TRBJ1-5; possibly TRBD1 for D (5 bases). The receptor's source is a middle-aged man with active or convalescent COVID-19. The CDR3 DNA is TGTGCCAGCAGTGAAGTGGGGCGGGGCGCCCAGCATTTT. Its translation is CASSEVGRGAQHF.